This TCR beta chain appears in the sequencing data of a study of blood T cell repertoires in COVID-19. Study details: Specimens from acute and convalescent COVID-19 originated in the United States, Italy and Spain. PBMCs, B-cell-depleted T cells, or T cells were the source of the cDNA or gDNA that made up the material.

Original processing notes: Researchers report that nucleated cell counts were estimated from reference gene primer amplification. Method: immunoSEQ multiplex PCR; TCRdb's copy keeps in-frame clones and lacks some. The DNA gave D and trimming, while V, J and clone size come from that table. The data hold 77,000 or so clones, with about 85% observed a single time. Germline V gene lookup returns CDR1 MDHEN and CDR2 SYDVKM. V shed 5 bases and J shed 4 bases, with 15 bases lying between them. The CDR3 is made up of 16 amino acids. Material: peripheral blood. The receptor's source is a man at least 80 years old with acute or convalescent COVID-19. This chain joins TRBV28 and TRBJ2-6, with TRBD1 as a possible D gene (6 bases). The CDR3 DNA reads as TGTGCCAGCAGTCTCGATACAGGGCCCGGGGCCAACGTCCTGACTTTC. Translated: CASSLDTGPGANVLTF. The full variable domain, with the rest looked up from reference TRBV28 and TRBJ2-6, is DVKVTQSSRYLVKRTGEKVFLECVQDMDHENMFWYRQDPGLGLRLIYFSYDVKMKEKGDIPEGYSVSREKKERFSLILESASTNQTSMYLCASSLDTGPGANVLTFGAGSRLTVL.